This T cell receptor (beta chain) is drawn from a study of cytotoxic CD8 clonotypes in ibrutinib-treated CLL. Overall study: Response sampling took place at median 12 months of treatment, range 6 to 36. Study-wide findings and caveats: At the start, clonality exceeded age-matched healthy donors and followed circulating CD8+ T-cell counts. Stable or contracted on treatment, public clonotypes were also uncommon.

Regarding this clone: The antigen is undetermined.

V shed 2 bases and J 2 bases; nucleotides not matched to a gene: 0. The CDR3 contains 14 residues. Germline assignment: CDR1 LNHDA and CDR2 SQIVND (reference sequence). The data were produced by immunoSEQ multiplex PCR, yet TCRdb's version contains in-frame clones alone and is incomplete. The profile covers tens of thousands of clones, with around half appearing a single time and approximately 32% taken by the ten largest. Genomic DNA for TCR beta libraries, 2 to 2.5 micrograms, came from cryopreserved PBMCs. The source material was PBMCs, sampled after 12 months of ibrutinib treatment. J is TRBJ1-5 and V is TRBV19; 7 bases fit TRBD1. The sequence came from a human donor with chronic lymphocytic leukemia. CDR3 coding DNA: TGTGCCAGTAGTATAACAGGGGGCAATCAGCCCCAGCATTTT. It specifies CASSITGGNQPQHF.